The T cell receptor beta chain described here comes from a study of control samples from healthy donors and cancer patients. The germline CDR1 and CDR2 sequences are SGHNT and YENEEA. CDR3 length: 15 amino acids. The ends were cut back, 4 bases at V and 4 bases at J, with 14 bases in the middle. This clone has only a few counts. The repertoire was sequenced with immunoSEQ multiplex PCR; TCRdb's copy has only in-frame clones and lacks some. The sample lists approximately 63,000 clones; over 75% were seen once. The chain links TRBV11-3 to TRBJ2-1; D is unresolved. The clonotype originates from a man aged 35 to 55 in good health. Sequenced input: blood. The CDR3 nucleotides read TGTGCCAGCAGCTCCTTCGGCGGCCCTTACAATGAGCAGTTCTTC. Its protein is CASSSFGGPYNEQFF.